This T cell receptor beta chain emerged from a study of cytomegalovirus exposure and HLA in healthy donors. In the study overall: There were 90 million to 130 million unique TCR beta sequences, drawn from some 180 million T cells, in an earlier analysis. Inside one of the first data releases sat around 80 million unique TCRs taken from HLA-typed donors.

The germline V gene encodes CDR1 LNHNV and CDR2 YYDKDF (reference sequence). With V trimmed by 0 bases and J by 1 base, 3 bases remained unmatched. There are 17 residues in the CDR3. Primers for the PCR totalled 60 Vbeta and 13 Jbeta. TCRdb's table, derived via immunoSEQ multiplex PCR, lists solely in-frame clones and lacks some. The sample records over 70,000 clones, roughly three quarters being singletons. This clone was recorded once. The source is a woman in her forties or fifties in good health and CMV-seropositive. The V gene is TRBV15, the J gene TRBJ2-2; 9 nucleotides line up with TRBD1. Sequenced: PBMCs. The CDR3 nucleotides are TGTGCCACCAGCAGAGATCGGGGACAGGGGAACACCGGGGAGCTGTTTTTT. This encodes CATSRDRGQGNTGELFF. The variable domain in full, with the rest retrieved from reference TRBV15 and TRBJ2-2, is DAMVIQNPRYQVTQFGKPVTLSCSQTLNHNVMYWYQQKSSQAPKLLFHYYDKDFNNEADTPDNFQSRRPNTSFCFLDIRSPGLGDTAMYLCATSRDRGQGNTGELFFGEGSRLTVL.